A selection of T cell receptor beta chains follows, all from one sample in a study of blood T cell repertoires in COVID-19. Profiled with immunoSEQ multiplex PCR; TCRdb holds only in-frame clones, not every one. The table includes roughly 30,000 clones, 55% to 80% detected once. The sample comprised peripheral blood. These receptors all come from a human donor in a cohort sampled during active COVID-19. CDR3s include the opening cysteine and the closing phenylalanine or tryptophan. The order of the fields is clone size, V gene, D gene, J gene, CDR3 DNA, CDR3 protein. The D gene is left open where the match is weak. Clone size is stated in some rows and not others, as once, few, many or a class when expanded.

NA	TRBV2	TRBD1	TRBJ1-2	TGTGCCAGCAGTGACCCCATGACAGGGGTCAGGAGCTATGGCTACACCTTC	CASSDPMTGVRSYGYTF
NA	TRBV5-4	NA	TRBJ2-5	TGTGCCAGCAGCCCGGAGGGCGGGATATCGTGGGAGACCCAGTACTTC	CASSPEGGISWETQYF
once	TRBV6-2/TRBV6-3	NA	TRBJ2-5	TGTGCCAGCAGTTATTGGGGGCGAGAGACCCAGTACTTC	CASSYWGRETQYF
NA	TRBV4-1	NA	TRBJ2-7	TGCGCCAGCAGCCCCTGGGGTCGGGAGCGCTCCTACGAGCAGTACTTC	CASSPWGRERSYEQYF
NA	TRBV30	NA	TRBJ1-1	TGTGCCTGGAGTCCTACGGTGAACACTGAAGCTTTCTTT	CAWSPTVNTEAFF
few	TRBV15	NA	TRBJ2-3	TGTGCCACCAGCAGAGACAGGGTTAGCACAGATACGCAGTATTTT	CATSRDRVSTDTQYF
NA	TRBV11-3	NA	TRBJ2-7	TGTGCCAGCTCGCCGGGCGGGACTCGCGAGCAGTACTTC	CASSPGGTREQYF
NA	TRBV28	NA	TRBJ1-1	TGTGCCAGCAGCCCCGGGACTGAAGCTTTCTTT	CASSPGTEAFF
once	TRBV28	NA	TRBJ2-5	TGTGCCAGCAGTTTAGTAGGGGGGGCCCCAGGGACCCAGTACTTC	CASSLVGGAPGTQYF
NA	TRBV7-9	NA	TRBJ1-3	TGTGCCAGCAGCCCATTGGGGGGGCTGACTGGAAACACCATATATTTT	CASSPLGGLTGNTIYF
few	TRBV19	TRBD1	TRBJ1-2	TGTGCCAGTAGCGGATATTGGCCGGGACAGGGGTACTATGGCTACACCTTC	CASSGYWPGQGYYGYTF
NA	TRBV6-2/TRBV6-3	TRBD2	TRBJ2-2	TGTGCCAGCAGTTACTCGGGACCGGGACTAGCGGGAGGGCCGTACACCGGGGAGCTGTTTTTT	CASSYSGPGLAGGPYTGELFF
NA	TRBV19	NA	TRBJ1-6	TGTGCCACGTCTGGCGGCTCCTATAATTCACCCCTCCACTTT	CATSGGSYNSPLHF
NA	TRBV28	NA	TRBJ1-2	TGTGCCAGCACCCTGACAGCCGCTGGCTATGGCTACACCTTC	CASTLTAAGYGYTF
NA	TRBV19	NA	TRBJ2-7	TGTGCCAGTAGTATAGACCGTAGGGGCGAGCAGTACTTC	CASSIDRRGEQYF
few	TRBV28	NA	TRBJ2-7	TGTGCCAGCAGTTCCGGCTACGAGCAGTACTTC	CASSSGYEQYF
NA	TRBV3-1/TRBV3-2	NA	TRBJ1-2	TGTGCCAGCAGGCTCGAGGGTGCCAGGAGTGGCTACACCTTC	CASRLEGARSGYTF
NA	TRBV28	TRBD2	TRBJ2-3	TGTGCCAGCAGTTCCGATCTAGCGGGAGGGCCTCTAACAGATACGCAGTATTTT	CASSSDLAGGPLTDTQYF
NA	TRBV10-2	NA	TRBJ1-4	TGCGCCAGCAGTCAGGTCACCCCGACGAATGAAAAACTGTTTTTT	CASSQVTPTNEKLFF
NA	TRBV9	NA	TRBJ1-6	TGTGCCAGCAACCCAGGGATTTCAGATTCACCCCTCCACTTT	CASNPGISDSPLHF
NA	TRBV12-3/TRBV12-4	TRBD2	TRBJ2-5	TGTGCCAGCAGTTTGGCGGGAGCGGAGACCCAGTACTTC	CASSLAGAETQYF
few	TRBV11-1	NA	TRBJ2-1	TGTGCCAGCAGCTTACGGGAGCTTAACAATGAGCAGTTCTTC	CASSLRELNNEQFF
NA	TRBV9	TRBD1	TRBJ1-4	TGTGCCAGCAGCGTAGGCGCGGGAGGACAGGTTAATGAAAAACTGTTTTTT	CASSVGAGGQVNEKLFF
NA	TRBV5-4	TRBD1	TRBJ1-2	TGTGCCAGCAGCTTGACGGGACAGGGGGCCTATGGCTACACCTTC	CASSLTGQGAYGYTF
NA	TRBV7-9	NA	TRBJ1-2	TGTGCCAGCAGCTTAGCGGGGGGGCAAGGCTACACCTTC	CASSLAGGQGYTF
NA	TRBV7-9	TRBD2	TRBJ2-7	TGTGCCAGCAGCCGGACTAGTGCCGAGCAGTACTTC	CASSRTSAEQYF
once	TRBV7-8	TRBD2	TRBJ2-7	TGTGCCAGCAGCTTAGGGACTAGCGGGACCTACGAGCAGTACTTC	CASSLGTSGTYEQYF
NA	TRBV7-2	NA	TRBJ2-2	TGTGCCAGCAGCCAGGGATTGAACACCGGGGAGCTGTTTTTT	CASSQGLNTGELFF
NA	TRBV25-1	TRBD1	TRBJ1-1	TGTGCCAGCAGTGAATGGGACAGCCTCATGAACACTGAAGCTTTCTTT	CASSEWDSLMNTEAFF
NA	TRBV6-2/TRBV6-3	NA	TRBJ2-5	TGTGCCAGCAGTTACGGGAGAGCAGAGACCCAGTACTTC	CASSYGRAETQYF
NA	TRBV6-2/TRBV6-3	TRBD2	TRBJ2-1	TGTGCCAGCAGTTACCGGGGGGAGACCTACAATGAGCAGTTCTTC	CASSYRGETYNEQFF
NA	TRBV6-1	NA	TRBJ1-4	TGTGCCAGCAGTGAAACGAGGATAGAAAAACTGTTTTTT	CASSETRIEKLFF
NA	TRBV6-6	NA	TRBJ1-4	TGTGCCAGCAGCCGACAAGAAAAACTGTTTTTT	CASSRQEKLFF
NA	TRBV19	NA	TRBJ1-5	TGTGCCACGAGACAGAGCAATCAGCCCCAGCATTTT	CATRQSNQPQHF
NA	TRBV9	TRBD1	TRBJ2-5	TGTGCCAGCAGCGTAGTAGGGGACAGCCAAGAGACCCAGTACTTC	CASSVVGDSQETQYF
NA	TRBV7-9	TRBD1	TRBJ2-7	TGTGCCAGCAGCCGGGACAGGGGCGAGCAGTACTTC	CASSRDRGEQYF
NA	TRBV3-1/TRBV3-2	TRBD2	TRBJ2-5	TGTGCCAGCAGCCCTCAAGCACTAGCGGCCCAAGAGACCCAGTACTTC	CASSPQALAAQETQYF
NA	TRBV7-3	NA	TRBJ2-1	TGTGCCAGCAGCTTGGGGGGCTCCTACAATGAGCAGTTCTTC	CASSLGGSYNEQFF
NA	TRBV5-5	TRBD1	TRBJ2-3	TGTGCCAGCAGCTTGGGACAGGGGGCCGGCACAGATACGCAGTATTTT	CASSLGQGAGTDTQYF
NA	TRBV6-1	NA	TRBJ1-5	TGTGCCAGCAGTGAAGGGAGTTATAGCAATCAGCCCCAGCATTTT	CASSEGSYSNQPQHF
NA	TRBV5-5	TRBD1	TRBJ1-1	TGTGCCAGCAGCACACAAACAGGGGGCTACACTGAAGCTTTCTTT	CASSTQTGGYTEAFF
NA	TRBV6-2/TRBV6-3	NA	TRBJ1-1	TGTGCCAGCAGTTACCGGAACACTGAAGCTTTCTTT	CASSYRNTEAFF
NA	TRBV4-1	TRBD2	TRBJ2-7	TGCGCCAGCAGCCCATCGCAGGCGGGGGGCAACGAGCAGTACTTC	CASSPSQAGGNEQYF
NA	TRBV7-2	NA	TRBJ1-2	TGTGCCAGCAGCCCACAATCCTTTGCACATGGCTACACCTTC	CASSPQSFAHGYTF
NA	TRBV4-3	TRBD1	TRBJ2-7	TGCGCCAGCAGCCAAGAGGCGCGAGGGGGCAGCACCTACGAGCAGTACTTC	CASSQEARGGSTYEQYF
NA	TRBV14	NA	TRBJ1-5	TGTGCCAGCAGCCAAGAGGGGGGGGCAGGGACACCCAATCAGCCCCAGCATTTT	CASSQEGGAGTPNQPQHF
NA	TRBV19	NA	TRBJ2-5	TGTGCCAGTAGCCCCCTCACCCCCAGGGGACAAGAGACCCAGTACTTC	CASSPLTPRGQETQYF
NA	TRBV10-2	NA	TRBJ1-1	TGCGCCAGCAGTGAGTCGGGGGGCACTGAAGCTTTCTTT	CASSESGGTEAFF
few	TRBV28	NA	TRBJ2-3	TGTGCCAGCACCAAAAATAGCGGACGCACAGATACGCAGTATTTT	CASTKNSGRTDTQYF
NA	TRBV11-2	TRBD1	TRBJ1-3	TGTGCCAGCAGGGCAGGGGGCTCTGGAAACACCATATATTTT	CASRAGGSGNTIYF
NA	TRBV11-2	NA	TRBJ2-5	TGTGCCAGCAGCAGAGAGGGCGCATGGGAGACCCAGTACTTC	CASSREGAWETQYF
NA	TRBV9	NA	TRBJ2-5	TGTGCCAGCAGCTCCAGTCCCGAGACCCAGTACTTC	CASSSSPETQYF
NA	TRBV4-1	NA	TRBJ1-2	TGCGCCAGCAGCGATTCAGGATACTATGGCTACACCTTC	CASSDSGYYGYTF
few	TRBV30	NA	TRBJ1-5	TGTGCCTGGAGTCTCCAGGGCAATCAGCCCCAGCATTTT	CAWSLQGNQPQHF
NA	TRBV13	TRBD2	TRBJ2-3	TGTGCCAGCAGCTCACCGGGACTAGCGGGTTACACAGATACGCAGTATTTT	CASSSPGLAGYTDTQYF